A single sample is the source of the 15 T cell receptor beta chains below, sequenced in a study of blood T cell repertoires in COVID-19. Measured with immunoSEQ multiplex PCR; TCRdb has only the in-frame clones, and not every one. The sample lists hundreds of thousands of clones; more than 85% were seen once. The sample taken for sequencing was peripheral blood. The receptors were gathered from a man between 65 and 85 years old with acute or convalescent COVID-19.

The chain uses TRBV5-1 and TRBJ2-5, with 8 bases lining up with TRBD1. This CDR3 is 15 amino acids long. CDR1 is SGHRS, CDR2 YFSETQ, per germline. With 0 bases clipped from V and 5 bases from J, the junction kept 6 bases outside the gene matches. CDR3 residues: CASSLAAGGRETQYF. The CDR3 DNA reads TGCGCCAGCAGCTTGGCCGCAGGGGGCAGGGAGACCCAGTACTTC.

Worth noting for this clone: At one end the junction does not follow the germline gene, possibly because of a read error. The gene calls are TRBV9 and TRBJ1-3, with 7 nucleotides matching TRBD1. Per the germline V gene, CDR1 is SGDLS and CDR2 is YYNGEE. CDR3 length: 15 residues. The CDR3 region is CASSPATGSGNTIYF. The CDR3, as DNA: TGTGCCAGCAGCCCGGCGACAGGGTCTGGTAACACCATATATTTT.

V gene TRBV24-1 combines with J gene TRBJ2-7; D is possibly TRBD2 (7 bases). The CDR3 covers 15 residues. V was cut by 6 bases and J by 6 bases, with 20 bases left in between. The germline gives CDR1 KGHDR, CDR2 SFDVKD. In nucleotides, the CDR3 is TGTGCCACCAGTTGTTTGCCAGGGGAGGGGTCCGAGCAGTACTTC. Protein product: CATSCLPGEGSEQYF.

This chain connects TRBV7-2 to TRBJ1-4, with a possible D match to TRBD1 (6 bases). CDR3 length: 14 residues. V gave up 5 bases and J gave up 6 bases, with 13 bases separating them. CDR1 and CDR2 from the germline V gene are SGHTA and FQGNSA. The CDR3 spells CASSQDSGDEKLFF. The CDR3 bases are TGTGCCAGCAGCCAGGACAGCGGCGATGAAAAACTGTTTTTT.

The chain joins TRBV19 to TRBJ2-1, with 10 positions matching TRBD1. From germline, CDR1 is LNHDA and CDR2 SQIVND (reference sequence). This CDR3 has 15 amino acids. Trimming took 4 bases from V and 2 from J; bases not matched to a gene: 2. CDR3: CASSKDRGTYNEQFF. CDR3 nucleotides: TGTGCCAGTAGTAAGGACAGGGGGACCTACAATGAGCAGTTCTTC.

V is TRBV10-3 and J is TRBJ2-6, with TRBD1 identical over 7 bases. Germline V lookup: CDR1 ENHRY, CDR2 SYGVKD. This CDR3 is 18 amino acids long. The junction had 5 bases not matched to a gene; V was cut back by 0 bases and J by 0 bases. CDR3 sequence: CAISESLTGPSGANVLTF. The CDR3 DNA reads TGTGCCATCAGTGAGTCGTTGACAGGGCCCTCTGGGGCCAACGTCCTGACTTTC.

This chain uses TRBV6-6 with TRBJ1-1, with 10 bases lining up with TRBD1. V gave up 2 bases and J gave up 10 bases; unmatched junction bases: 4. The germline gives CDR1 MNHNY, CDR2 SVGAGI (reference sequence). CDR3 size: 13 residues. CDR3 sequence (DNA): TGTGCCAGCAGTTACGGGACAGGGGCTGTAGCTTTCTTT. Its translation is CASSYGTGAVAFF.

The chain is built from TRBV4-3 and TRBJ2-7; TRBD1 aligns across 9 bases. This CDR3 spans 19 amino acids. Trimming took 3 bases from V and 5 from J; bases not matched to a gene: 20. Germline V gene sequence: CDR1 LGHNA, CDR2 YSLEER. The CDR3 DNA reads as TGCGCCAGCAGCCACACCGTGGGACAGGGACCGCTAGGTTTGCACGAGCAGTACTTC. Translation: CASSHTVGQGPLGLHEQYF.

The chain employs TRBV11-2 and TRBJ1-3; D remains unclear. The CDR3 is 14 amino acids. CDR1 and CDR2 from the germline V gene are SGHAT and FQNNGV. V was clipped by 5 bases and J by 3 bases, with 11 bases between them. Here the CDR3 DNA reads TGTGCCAGCAGCCCCGGGAGGGTTGGAAACACCATATATTTT. This codes for CASSPGRVGNTIYF.

In its sample, this clone was seen a few times. This chain links TRBV5-1 with TRBJ2-2; 14 positions agree with TRBD2. This CDR3 region has 18 residues. Trimming cost V 3 bases and J 2 bases; bases outside gene matches: 6. Germline CDR1 is SGHRS and CDR2 is YFSETQ. CDR3 loop: CASSSTGTSGRNTGELFF. CDR3 DNA sequence: TGCGCCAGCAGCTCCACCGGGACTAGCGGGAGAAACACCGGGGAGCTGTTTTTT. The whole variable domain, filled in from reference TRBV5-1 and TRBJ2-2, reads KAGVTQTPRYLIKTRGQQVTLSCSPISGHRSVSWYQQTPGQGLQFLFEYFSETQRNKGNFPGRFSGRQFSNSRSEMNVSTLELGDSALYLCASSSTGTSGRNTGELFFGEGSRLTVL.

The rearrangement links TRBV5-1 to TRBJ2-2; the match to TRBD1 covers 11 bases. Germline V gene lookup returns CDR1 SGHRS and CDR2 YFSETQ. The V gene end was trimmed by 4 bases and the J gene end by 7 bases; junction bases not matched to a gene: 9. The CDR3 runs to 16 residues. The CDR3 is CASSLIGQGAFGELFF. As DNA, the CDR3 is TGCGCCAGCAGCCTGATAGGACAGGGGGCGTTCGGGGAGCTGTTTTTT.

J is TRBJ2-7 and V is TRBV5-1; tentative D call: TRBD1 (6 bases). V dropped 0 bases and J dropped 2 bases, with 9 bases sitting between them. CDR1 is SGHRS and CDR2 is YFSETQ in the germline V gene. The CDR3 consists of 14 residues. The CDR3 sequence: CASSLAGTTYEQYF. The CDR3 DNA sequence: TGCGCCAGCAGCTTGGCCGGGACAACCTACGAGCAGTACTTC.

The chain links TRBV19 to TRBJ1-5; TRBD1 matches at 8 bases. With V trimmed by 7 bases and J by 3 bases, 8 bases remained unmatched. Germline CDR1 reads LNHDA; CDR2 reads SQIVND (reference sequence). The CDR3 loop spans 15 amino acids. The CDR3 sequence is CASTAGRGPNQPQHF. The CDR3 nucleotides read TGTGCCAGTACCGCGGGCAGGGGGCCCAATCAGCCCCAGCATTTT.

This chain connects TRBV9 to TRBJ2-3; D is undetermined. Trimming removed 6 bases at V and 5 bases at J, with 19 bases between. The CDR3 totals 15 residues. CDR1 SGDLS and CDR2 YYNGEE come from the germline V gene. This CDR3 is CASNPYFQAGDTQYF. The DNA for the CDR3 is TGTGCCAGCAACCCGTATTTTCAGGCCGGAGATACGCAGTATTTT.

This sequence joins TRBV28 and TRBJ2-4; 10 nucleotides agree with TRBD1. Germline V gene lookup returns CDR1 MDHEN and CDR2 SYDVKM. The V and J ends lost 5 bases and 7 bases, in that order; junction bases with no gene match: 8. The CDR3 has 15 residues. CDR3 nucleotide sequence: TGTGCCAGCAGTACGGATTGGGGACAGGGGAACATTCAGTACTTC. It yields the protein CASSTDWGQGNIQYF.